These 25 T cell receptor beta chains share one sample of origin, sequenced in a study of cytomegalovirus exposure and HLA in healthy donors. Primers: 60 Vbeta forward and 13 Jbeta reverse. Clones were read by immunoSEQ multiplex PCR, and TCRdb kept only the in-frame ones, dropping some. The sample contains 43,000 or so clones, 77% of which appear only once. Sequencing was carried out using PBMCs. All receptors derive from a man in his thirties or forties in good health and CMV-seronegative.

The chain combines TRBV4-3 with TRBJ2-3; D perhaps matches TRBD1 (6 bases). This CDR3 region has 15 residues. V dropped 6 bases and J dropped 4 bases, with 17 bases sitting between them. The germline CDR1 and CDR2 sequences are LGHNA and YSLEER. The CDR3 DNA reads TGCGCCAGCAGTTTCTACAGGGAAGTAGCAGATACGCAGTATTTT. Amino acid sequence: CASSFYREVADTQYF.

The chain has TRBV15 and TRBJ2-1; maybe TRBD2 (6 bases). This CDR3 spans 15 amino acids. V was cut by 5 bases and J by 5 bases, with 16 bases left in between. Germline V gene lookup returns CDR1 LNHNV and CDR2 YYDKDF (reference sequence). Written as DNA, the CDR3 is TGTGCCACCAGCGTGGGAGGAGAAGACAACAATGAGCAGTTCTTC. Its protein is CATSVGGEDNNEQFF.

This clone has a single count. This rearrangement joins TRBV6-6 to TRBJ2-1; D is ambiguous. Germline-derived CDR1 and CDR2 are MNHNY and SVGAGI (reference sequence). CDR3 length: 14 residues. Trimming removed 2 bases from V and 9 bases from J, with 14 bases in between. The chain's CDR3 is CASSYTLDLGEQFF. For the CDR3, the DNA is TGTGCCAGCAGTTACACCCTAGATCTCGGTGAGCAGTTCTTC.

This clone was picked up a small number of times. The gene calls are TRBV4-2 and TRBJ1-5, with D tentatively TRBD1 (5 bases). Looked up from germline, CDR1 is LGHNA and CDR2 is YNFKEQ. The CDR3 covers 15 residues. The V and J ends lost 0 bases and 3 bases respectively, with 9 bases between them. CDR3 nucleotides: TGTGCCAGCAGCCAAGATCCGGACATCAATCAGCCCCAGCATTTT. Encoded protein: CASSQDPDINQPQHF.

This clone was seen a handful of times. The rearrangement uses TRBV11-2 and TRBJ2-7; no definite D call. Germline loops: CDR1 SGHAT, CDR2 FQNNGV. The CDR3 has 13 amino acids. V was pared by 2 bases and J by 4 bases, with 9 bases between. The CDR3 region is CASSLNSGYEQYF. DNA for the CDR3: TGTGCCAGCAGCTTAAACAGTGGATACGAGCAGTACTTC.

The genes are TRBV25-1 and TRBJ1-2; D is unclear. This CDR3 comprises 15 residues. The germline V and J ends were trimmed by 1 base and 2 bases, with 11 bases remaining between them. Germline-derived CDR1 and CDR2 are MGHDK and SYGVNS. The CDR3 here is CASSESKEWNYGYTF. The CDR3 region has the DNA TGTGCCAGCAGTGAATCGAAGGAGTGGAACTATGGCTACACCTTC.

The CDR3, as DNA: TGCGCCAGCAGCATGACAGGGGGGATCGTCGAAAAACTGTTTTTT. This gives the protein CASSMTGGIVEKLFF. This chain connects TRBV5-1 to TRBJ1-4; 9 nucleotides match TRBD1. The V and J ends lost 4 bases and 8 bases, in that order; junction bases with no gene match: 9. Germline CDR1 reads SGHRS; CDR2 reads YFSETQ. CDR3 length: 15 amino acids.

This clone was detected only a few times. The genes are TRBV7-2 and TRBJ2-7; TRBD2 aligns across 8 bases. V lost 3 bases and J lost 3; bases outside the gene matches: 10. The CDR3 consists of 16 residues. Germline loops: CDR1 SGHTA, CDR2 FQGNSA. Written as DNA, the CDR3 is TGTGCCAGCAGCTTTTTGGGTAGCGGGAAGGTCTACGAGCAGTACTTC. It encodes CASSFLGSGKVYEQYF.

The chain joins TRBV29-1 to TRBJ1-1; possible D gene TRBD1, 5 bases. With 4 bases removed from V and 1 base from J, the gap between germline ends came to 10 bases. The CDR3 has 13 residues. CDR1 is SQVTM and CDR2 is ANQGSEA in the germline V gene. The CDR3 DNA reads TGCAGCGTTGGGAGGGGCCAGAACACTGAAGCTTTCTTT. This encodes CSVGRGQNTEAFF.

J is TRBJ2-3 and V is TRBV29-1; D might be TRBD2 (6 bases). Looked up from germline, CDR1 is SQVTM and CDR2 is ANQGSEA. Trimming shortened V by 1 base and J by 2 bases, and 16 bases separated the two germline ends. The CDR3 sequence is 16 residues long. The CDR3 DNA reads as TGCAGCGTTGAAGGCCAACCTAGCGCCACCACAGATACGCAGTATTTT. Its protein is CSVEGQPSATTDTQYF.

This clone was found once. The genes are TRBV11-1 and TRBJ2-7, with D unclear. This CDR3 is built from 14 residues. V shed 6 bases and J shed 3 bases, with 15 bases lying between them. The germline gives CDR1 SGHAT, CDR2 FQDESV (reference sequence). The CDR3 reads CASRRMVGSYEQYF. The CDR3 DNA is TGTGCCAGCAGGAGGATGGTCGGCAGCTACGAGCAGTACTTC.

This rearrangement joins TRBV27 to TRBJ1-2; D gene ambiguous. V dropped 5 bases and J dropped 4 bases, with 14 bases sitting between them. Germline V CDR1 and CDR2: MNHEY, SMNVEV (reference sequence). This CDR3 region has 14 residues. The CDR3 region has the DNA TGTGCCAGCAGTCTATTGAGAGCCGGCTATGGCTACACCTTC. Translating gives CASSLLRAGYGYTF.

This clone was picked up one time. V usage is TRBV9 and J usage is TRBJ2-5, with D possibly TRBD1 on 6 matching bases. The J call may be incorrect, as the DNA end agrees better with TRBJ2-7. Germline values: CDR1 SGDLS, CDR2 YYNGEE. This CDR3 has 14 residues. CDR3 sequence reads: CASSEGDTNYEQYF. CDR3 sequence (DNA): TGTGCCAGCAGCGAGGGGGACACCAACTACGAGCAGTACTTC.

V and J are TRBV19 and TRBJ1-5; no definite D call. The CDR3 covers 15 residues. The V and J ends lost 4 bases and 7 bases respectively, with 17 bases between them. Germline V CDR1 and CDR2: LNHDA, SQIVND (reference sequence). The DNA for the CDR3 is TGTGCCAGTAGTACAGCGGCTCTGCAACACCAGCCCCAGCATTTT. Residues: CASSTAALQHQPQHF.

The chain joins TRBV7-9 to TRBJ1-1; TRBD1 matches 11 bases. Germline lookup yields CDR1 SEHNR and CDR2 FQNEAQ (reference sequence). The CDR3 contains 15 residues. V dropped 5 bases and J dropped 10; count of bases not matched to a gene: 12. The CDR3 coding sequence is TGTGCCAGCAGCGATGGACAGGGGGCTTACGAAGTAGCTTTCTTT. This translates into CASSDGQGAYEVAFF. The full variable domain, completed using reference TRBV7-9 and TRBJ1-1, is DTGVSQNPRHKITKRGQNVTFRCDPISEHNRLYWYRQTLGQGPEFLTYFQNEAQLEKSRLLSDRFSAERPKGSFSTLEIQRTEQGDSAMYLCASSDGQGAYEVAFFGQGTRLTVV.

The count of this clone is one. The chain joins TRBV10-3 to TRBJ1-2; 7 bases line up with TRBD1. Trimming removed 4 bases from V and 2 bases from J; junction bases left unmatched: 4. CDR3 size: 14 residues. Germline V CDR1 and CDR2: ENHRY, SYGVKD. The DNA for the CDR3 is TGTGCCATCAGTGGGTCCAGGGGGAACTATGGCTACACCTTC. It yields the protein CAISGSRGNYGYTF.

The J gene is TRBJ1-1, the V gene TRBV7-2; no clear D. V was pared by 0 bases and J by 3 bases, with 11 bases between. Germline lookup yields CDR1 SGHTA and CDR2 FQGNSA. This CDR3 is built from 15 residues. In nucleotides, the CDR3 is TGTGCCAGCAGCTTAGCACCAGCGGGGTACACTGAAGCTTTCTTT. Protein: CASSLAPAGYTEAFF.

A few counts support this clone. The chain uses TRBV19 and TRBJ1-5, with 7 bases fitting TRBD1. There are 17 residues in the CDR3. Germline CDR1 and CDR2: LNHDA and SQIVND (reference sequence). The J segment lost 0 bases and the V segment lost 5 bases, leaving 10 bases of the junction unmatched. CDR3 amino acids: CASSLGTAPYSNQPQHF. The CDR3, as DNA: TGTGCCAGTAGTCTCGGGACAGCGCCTTATAGCAATCAGCCCCAGCATTTT.

This chain links TRBV11-2 with TRBJ2-1; weak D call: TRBD1 (6 bases). The CDR3 extends over 15 amino acids. V was pared by 1 base and J by 6 bases, with 13 bases between. The germline CDR1 and CDR2 sequences are SGHAT and FQNNGV. CDR3 region: CASSLGVRGSNEQFF. In DNA form, the CDR3 reads TGTGCCAGCAGCTTAGGGGTGAGGGGGAGCAATGAGCAGTTCTTC.

The chain links TRBV25-1 to TRBJ2-1; 9 nucleotides align to TRBD2. Germline V lookup: CDR1 MGHDK, CDR2 SYGVNS. The V segment lost 4 bases and the J segment 13 bases; nucleotides outside the gene matches: 8. The CDR3 consists of 13 residues. The CDR3 region is CASSVAGDRNQFF. The CDR3 DNA sequence: TGTGCCAGCAGTGTAGCGGGAGATCGCAACCAGTTCTTC.

This chain connects TRBV7-7 to TRBJ2-5; 7 bases match TRBD1. J was trimmed by 5 bases and V by 5 bases; bases with no gene match: 8. Germline CDR1 and CDR2: SSHAT and FNYEAQ (reference sequence). This CDR3 is built from 14 residues. The CDR3 DNA follows: TGTGCCAGCAGCCGAAAATACAGGGGTGAGACCCAGTACTTC. This gives the protein CASSRKYRGETQYF. Complete variable domain (other parts from reference TRBV7-7 and TRBJ2-5): GAGVSQSPRYKVTKRGQDVTLRCDPISSHATLYWYQQALGQGPEFLTYFNYEAQPDKSGLPSDRFSAERPEGSISTLTIQRTEQRDSAMYRCASSRKYRGETQYFGPGTRLLVL.

The genes are TRBV6-6 and TRBJ2-1, with a tentative D call TRBD2 (6 bases). V was shortened by 2 bases and J by 6 bases, with 14 bases between the two germline ends. CDR3 length: 15 residues. Germline V gene data show CDR1 as MNHNY and CDR2 as SVGAGI (reference sequence). The CDR3 DNA reads as TGTGCCAGCAGTTACGGACTACCCACATCCAATGAGCAGTTCTTC. This codes for CASSYGLPTSNEQFF.

The chain recombines TRBV5-6 with TRBJ2-7, with 11 bases that match TRBD2. The CDR3 length is 14 residues. Germline assignment: CDR1 SGHDT and CDR2 YYEEEE. The V segment lost 7 bases and the J segment 6 bases; nucleotides outside the gene matches: 9. The CDR3 DNA reads TGTGCCAGCTACTCTAGCGGGAGGCCTGTCGAGCAGTACTTC. It yields the protein CASYSSGRPVEQYF.

V is TRBV30 and J is TRBJ1-1; a possible D gene is TRBD1 (5 bases). The CDR3 is 11 residues long. The V end lost 0 bases, the J end lost 7 bases, and 6 bases lay between the germline ends. Germline V gene data show CDR1 as GTSNPN and CDR2 as SVGIG (reference sequence). The CDR3 DNA is TGTGCCTGGAGTGTTAGGGGTGAAGCTTTCTTT. This gives the protein CAWSVRGEAFF.

This chain links TRBV4-3 with TRBJ2-7; 16 nucleotides agree with TRBD2. The V gene's germline CDR1 is LGHNA and CDR2 YSLEER. V lost 5 bases, J lost 4 bases, and 17 bases stayed unmatched. CDR3 size: 20 residues. The CDR3 region has the DNA TGCGCCAGCAGCTTGGAACTGGGACTAGCGGGAGGGCCGGGTACTTACGAGCAGTACTTC. Its protein is CASSLELGLAGGPGTYEQYF.